The rows below give T cell receptor beta chains drawn from one sample of a study of Graves' ophthalmopathy and Graves' hyperthyroidism. One entry per CDR3 protein results from TCRdb running MiXCR on the multiplex PCR reads. The table records over a million distinct CDR3 sequences, 36% of them present only once. The source material was peripheral blood or thyroid tissue (not recorded which). These receptors originate from an adult man with Graves' hyperthyroidism. Each CDR3 is given with its conserved first and last residue. D genes are given only for firm matches. Only part of the rows carry a size: once, few, many, or a class if the clone is expanded.

v_gene: TRBV12-3/TRBV12-4; d_gene: TRBD1; j_gene: TRBJ1-3; abundance: many; CDR3aa: CASRMDRAGNTIYF; CDR3nt: TGTGCCAGCAGGATGGACAGGGCTGGAAACACCATATATTTT
v_gene: TRBV20-1; d_gene: -; j_gene: TRBJ2-7; abundance: many; CDR3aa: CSARDGRGSLWEQYF; CDR3nt: TGCAGTGCTAGAGATGGGAGGGGGTCTCTATGGGAGCAGTACTTC
v_gene: TRBV2; d_gene: TRBD1; j_gene: TRBJ1-4; abundance: many; CDR3aa: CASSETGVGTNEKLFF; CDR3nt: TGTGCCAGCAGTGAAACAGGGGTTGGAACTAATGAAAAACTGTTTTTT
v_gene: TRBV5-1; d_gene: -; j_gene: TRBJ1-5; abundance: many; CDR3aa: CASSLFAGTNQPQHF; CDR3nt: TGCGCCAGCAGCTTGTTTGCAGGGACCAATCAGCCCCAGCATTTT
v_gene: TRBV19; d_gene: -; j_gene: TRBJ2-7; abundance: few; CDR3aa: CASKLGRTYEQYF; CDR3nt: TGTGCCAGTAAGCTGGGCAGAACCTACGAGCAGTACTTC
v_gene: TRBV19; d_gene: TRBD2; j_gene: TRBJ2-5; abundance: many; CDR3aa: CASSITSGGNQETQYF; CDR3nt: TGTGCCAGTAGTATAACTAGCGGGGGAAACCAAGAGACCCAGTACTTC
v_gene: TRBV7-8; d_gene: -; j_gene: TRBJ1-3; abundance: many; CDR3aa: CASSLSEGNTIYF; CDR3nt: TGTGCCAGCAGCTTGTCCGAGGGAAACACCATATATTTT
v_gene: TRBV20-1; d_gene: -; j_gene: TRBJ1-6; abundance: -; CDR3aa: CSAKFDRYYSPLHF; CDR3nt: TGCAGTGCTAAGTTCGACAGGTATTATTCACCCCTCCACTTT
v_gene: TRBV5-8; d_gene: -; j_gene: TRBJ1-1; abundance: once; CDR3aa: CASYGGIGWDTEAFF; CDR3nt: TGTGCCAGCTACGGAGGAATCGGATGGGACACTGAAGCTTTCTTT
v_gene: TRBV5-6; d_gene: TRBD1; j_gene: TRBJ1-1; abundance: -; CDR3aa: CASSSLDRVGREAFF; CDR3nt: TGTGCCAGCAGCTCCTTAGACAGGGTGGGCCGTGAAGCTTTCTTT
v_gene: TRBV12-3/TRBV12-4; d_gene: -; j_gene: TRBJ2-5; abundance: many; CDR3aa: CASSLQIETQYF; CDR3nt: TGTGCCAGCAGTTTACAGATCGAGACCCAGTACTTC
v_gene: TRBV20-1; d_gene: TRBD2; j_gene: TRBJ2-5; abundance: -; CDR3aa: CSASSFAGEETQYF; CDR3nt: TGCAGTGCCAGCAGCTTTGCGGGAGAAGAGACCCAGTACTTC
v_gene: TRBV12-3/TRBV12-4; d_gene: -; j_gene: TRBJ2-7; abundance: -; CDR3aa: CASSINKGSYRYEQYF; CDR3nt: TGTGCCAGCAGTATTAATAAAGGGTCCTACCGCTACGAGCAGTACTTC
v_gene: TRBV12-3/TRBV12-4; d_gene: -; j_gene: TRBJ1-6; abundance: -; CDR3aa: CASSPRTQNSPLHF; CDR3nt: TGTGCCAGCAGTCCCCGGACACAAAATTCACCCCTCCACTTT
v_gene: TRBV5-1; d_gene: -; j_gene: TRBJ1-2; abundance: many; CDR3aa: CASSIRGDRGYTF; CDR3nt: TGCGCCAGCAGCATCCGAGGTGACCGTGGCTACACCTTC
v_gene: TRBV20-1; d_gene: TRBD2; j_gene: TRBJ2-5; abundance: -; CDR3aa: CSARVPSGRRETQYF; CDR3nt: TGCAGTGCTAGAGTTCCGAGCGGGAGAAGGGAGACCCAGTACTTC
v_gene: TRBV10-3; d_gene: -; j_gene: TRBJ1-5; abundance: few; CDR3aa: CASSDPRNQPQHF; CDR3nt: TGTGCCAGCAGTGATCCCAGGAATCAGCCCCAGCATTTT
v_gene: TRBV29-1; d_gene: TRBD1; j_gene: TRBJ1-2; abundance: many; CDR3aa: CSVVQGATPIYGYTF; CDR3nt: TGCAGCGTTGTACAGGGGGCGACTCCGATCTATGGCTACACCTTC
v_gene: TRBV12-3/TRBV12-4; d_gene: -; j_gene: TRBJ2-6; abundance: few; CDR3aa: CASIRTETSGANVLTF; CDR3nt: TGTGCCAGCATCCGGACAGAAACATCTGGGGCCAACGTCCTGACTTTC
v_gene: TRBV11-2; d_gene: -; j_gene: TRBJ1-2; abundance: many; CDR3aa: CASSVSPRNYGYTF; CDR3nt: TGTGCCAGCAGTGTGTCGCCCAGGAACTATGGCTACACCTTC
v_gene: TRBV7-9; d_gene: -; j_gene: TRBJ2-5; abundance: many; CDR3aa: CVWGQPQETQYF; CDR3nt: TGTGTTTGGGGACAACCTCAAGAGACCCAGTACTTC
v_gene: TRBV29-1; d_gene: TRBD1; j_gene: TRBJ1-1; abundance: many; CDR3aa: CSVHPGQGKAFF; CDR3nt: TGCAGCGTCCACCCGGGACAGGGAAAAGCTTTCTTT
v_gene: TRBV12-3/TRBV12-4; d_gene: TRBD1; j_gene: TRBJ1-2; abundance: -; CDR3aa: CASGPDRGVGYTF; CDR3nt: TGTGCCAGCGGGCCGGACAGGGGAGTCGGCTACACCTTC
v_gene: TRBV10-3; d_gene: -; j_gene: TRBJ2-5; abundance: -; CDR3aa: CASSPEIGGADQETQYF; CDR3nt: TGTGCCAGCAGTCCCGAGATTGGTGGGGCGGACCAAGAGACCCAGTACTTC
v_gene: TRBV25-1; d_gene: -; j_gene: TRBJ1-5; abundance: many; CDR3aa: CASSLSRGAPTTGNQPQHF; CDR3nt: TGTGCCAGCAGTCTCTCGAGGGGGGCGCCGACCACTGGCAATCAGCCCCAGCATTTT
v_gene: TRBV2; d_gene: -; j_gene: TRBJ1-1; abundance: many; CDR3aa: CASSEVLGQIKNTEAFF; CDR3nt: TGTGCCAGCAGTGAAGTCTTGGGACAAATTAAGAACACTGAAGCTTTCTTT
v_gene: TRBV10-2; d_gene: -; j_gene: TRBJ2-1; abundance: few; CDR3aa: CASSERGEQFF; CDR3nt: TGCGCCAGCAGTGAGCGGGGTGAGCAGTTCTTC
v_gene: TRBV10-3; d_gene: -; j_gene: TRBJ1-1; abundance: -; CDR3aa: CAISGSGVGVNTEAFF; CDR3nt: TGTGCCATCAGCGGTTCAGGGGTCGGCGTGAACACTGAAGCTTTCTTT
v_gene: TRBV5-6; d_gene: TRBD1; j_gene: TRBJ2-7; abundance: few; CDR3aa: CASSWTGRRSYEQYF; CDR3nt: TGTGCCAGCAGCTGGACAGGGAGAAGATCCTACGAGCAGTACTTC
v_gene: TRBV12-3/TRBV12-4; d_gene: -; j_gene: TRBJ1-4; abundance: -; CDR3aa: CASSSPVREKLFF; CDR3nt: TGTGCCAGCAGTTCGCCCGTGAGGGAAAAACTGTTTTTT
v_gene: TRBV12-3/TRBV12-4; d_gene: -; j_gene: TRBJ1-5; abundance: many; CDR3aa: CASSLYSLNQPQHF; CDR3nt: TGTGCCAGCAGTTTGTACAGTCTCAATCAGCCCCAGCATTTT
v_gene: TRBV14; d_gene: TRBD2; j_gene: TRBJ2-7; abundance: -; CDR3aa: CTSSPRLAGEQYF; CDR3nt: TGTACCAGCAGCCCAAGACTAGCGGGGGAGCAGTACTTC
v_gene: TRBV12-3/TRBV12-4; d_gene: -; j_gene: TRBJ1-5; abundance: many; CDR3aa: CASSRRQDQPQHF; CDR3nt: TGTGCCAGCAGCAGACGACAAGATCAGCCCCAGCATTTT
v_gene: TRBV15; d_gene: -; j_gene: TRBJ2-5; abundance: -; CDR3aa: CATSPRTSRSGETQYF; CDR3nt: TGTGCCACCAGCCCGCGTACTAGCCGCAGTGGAGAGACCCAGTACTTC
v_gene: TRBV25-1; d_gene: -; j_gene: TRBJ1-5; abundance: once; CDR3aa: CASSGGKWDNQPQHF; CDR3nt: TGTGCCAGCAGTGGGGGAAAGTGGGATAATCAGCCCCAGCATTTT
v_gene: TRBV7-8; d_gene: TRBD1; j_gene: TRBJ2-5; abundance: few; CDR3aa: CASSLLGQGGKTQYF; CDR3nt: TGTGCCAGCAGCTTACTGGGACAGGGAGGAAAGACCCAGTACTTC
v_gene: TRBV10-3; d_gene: TRBD1; j_gene: TRBJ1-4; abundance: many; CDR3aa: CAIRPGTDNEKLFF; CDR3nt: TGTGCCATCCGGCCGGGGACAGATAATGAAAAACTGTTTTTT
v_gene: TRBV7-2; d_gene: TRBD1; j_gene: TRBJ1-2; abundance: few; CDR3aa: CASSLQTGGGNGYTF; CDR3nt: TGTGCCAGCAGCCTCCAGACAGGGGGAGGGAATGGCTACACCTTC
v_gene: TRBV7-2; d_gene: -; j_gene: TRBJ2-2; abundance: many; CDR3aa: CASSFGGLGNTGELFF; CDR3nt: TGTGCCAGCAGCTTCGGAGGGTTGGGGAACACCGGGGAGCTGTTTTTT
v_gene: TRBV10-3; d_gene: TRBD1; j_gene: TRBJ2-7; abundance: -; CDR3aa: CASRLLIRTGAEQYF; CDR3nt: TGTGCCAGCAGACTACTAATACGGACAGGGGCCGAGCAGTACTTC
v_gene: TRBV10-3; d_gene: -; j_gene: TRBJ2-7; abundance: -; CDR3aa: CATSRGRHYEQYF; CDR3nt: TGTGCCACCTCCCGGGGGCGCCATTACGAGCAGTACTTC
v_gene: TRBV25-1; d_gene: -; j_gene: TRBJ1-2; abundance: -; CDR3aa: CASSPPTGPYGYTF; CDR3nt: TGTGCCAGCAGTCCCCCGACAGGTCCTTATGGCTACACCTTC
v_gene: TRBV7-8; d_gene: -; j_gene: TRBJ2-5; abundance: many; CDR3aa: CASSLGHFQETQYF; CDR3nt: TGTGCCAGCAGCTTAGGACATTTTCAAGAGACCCAGTACTTC
v_gene: TRBV20-1; d_gene: TRBD1; j_gene: TRBJ2-5; abundance: few; CDR3aa: CSASGQDRETQYF; CDR3nt: TGCAGTGCCTCCGGACAGGACCGAGAGACCCAGTACTTC
v_gene: TRBV12-3/TRBV12-4; d_gene: -; j_gene: TRBJ1-3; abundance: few; CDR3aa: CASRTALGNTIYF; CDR3nt: TGTGCCAGCAGGACCGCCCTTGGAAACACCATATATTTT
v_gene: TRBV7-9; d_gene: -; j_gene: TRBJ2-5; abundance: -; CDR3aa: CASSLGTTQGTQYF; CDR3nt: TGTGCCAGCAGCCTGGGGACAACCCAAGGGACCCAGTACTTC
v_gene: TRBV15; d_gene: TRBD1; j_gene: TRBJ1-5; abundance: -; CDR3aa: CAGQGARQPQHF; CDR3nt: TGTGCAGGACAGGGGGCTCGGCAGCCCCAGCATTTT
v_gene: TRBV20-1; d_gene: -; j_gene: TRBJ1-4; abundance: -; CDR3aa: CSANPTEKLFF; CDR3nt: TGCAGTGCTAACCCTACTGAAAAACTGTTTTTT
v_gene: TRBV15; d_gene: -; j_gene: TRBJ1-4; abundance: -; CDR3aa: CATSSGTDLLANEKLFF; CDR3nt: TGTGCCACCAGCTCCGGGACCGATTTATTGGCTAATGAAAAACTGTTTTTT
v_gene: TRBV25-1; d_gene: -; j_gene: TRBJ1-2; abundance: -; CDR3aa: CASSEYGGYGYTF; CDR3nt: TGTGCCAGCAGTGAATACGGCGGCTATGGCTACACCTTC
v_gene: TRBV7-8; d_gene: TRBD2; j_gene: TRBJ2-3; abundance: -; CDR3aa: CASSLARSGRARDTQYF; CDR3nt: TGTGCCAGCAGCTTAGCCCGTAGCGGGAGGGCCCGGGATACGCAGTATTTT
v_gene: TRBV19; d_gene: -; j_gene: TRBJ2-6; abundance: many; CDR3aa: CASSIVYAVPASGANVLTF; CDR3nt: TGTGCCAGTAGTATAGTTTACGCAGTCCCTGCCTCTGGGGCCAACGTCCTGACTTTC